A selection of T cell receptor beta chains follows, all from one sample in a study of blood T cell repertoires in COVID-19. Using immunoSEQ multiplex PCR, the repertoire was profiled, and TCRdb retains in-frame clones only, with some absent. The data show 190,000 or so clones, 86% seen once. Sequencing input: peripheral blood. The receptors come from a woman under 40 with active or convalescent COVID-19. Each CDR3 is given with its conserved first and last residue. Each record gives: J gene, clone size, V gene, D gene, CDR3 protein, CDR3 DNA. The D gene is left open where the match is weak. A clone size is listed for some rows: how often the clone was seen (once, few, many), or a class if it is expanded.

TRBJ1-3	once	TRBV10-1	NA	CASSQSSSGNTIYF	TGCGCCAGCAGTCAATCGAGCTCTGGAAACACCATATATTTT
TRBJ2-3	NA	TRBV10-1	TRBD2	CASSATSGISPDTQYF	TGCGCCAGCAGTGCGACTAGCGGGATTTCACCAGATACGCAGTATTTT
TRBJ2-7	NA	TRBV5-3	NA	CARSPPSGEQYF	TGTGCCAGAAGCCCTCCCTCGGGGGAGCAGTACTTC
TRBJ2-7	NA	TRBV10-1	NA	CASSESSGTYEQYF	TGCGCCAGCAGTGAGTCCAGCGGAACCTACGAGCAGTACTTC
TRBJ1-2	NA	TRBV7-2	TRBD1	CASSFGQGDGYTF	TGTGCCAGCAGCTTTGGACAGGGTGATGGCTACACCTTC
TRBJ2-5	NA	TRBV12-3/TRBV12-4	NA	CASSGIQETQYF	TGTGCCAGCAGTGGCATACAAGAGACCCAGTACTTC
TRBJ2-7	NA	TRBV7-2	TRBD1	CASSLAPRDSYKPRYEQYF	TGTGCCAGCAGCTTAGCGCCCCGGGACAGCTACAAGCCGCGATACGAGCAGTACTTC
TRBJ1-1	NA	TRBV5-4	NA	CASSSRGNTEAFF	TGTGCCAGCAGCTCACGGGGGAACACTGAAGCTTTCTTT
TRBJ2-7	NA	TRBV28	TRBD2	CASNNAGDSYEQYF	TGTGCCAGCAATAATGCGGGAGATTCCTACGAGCAGTACTTC
TRBJ1-1	once	TRBV6-5	TRBD1	CASRLGQVLNTEAFF	TGTGCCAGCAGACTAGGACAGGTTTTGAACACTGAAGCTTTCTTT
TRBJ1-6	NA	TRBV5-5	NA	CASRSGTPYHSPLHF	TGTGCCAGCAGGAGCGGGACACCCTACCATTCACCCCTCCACTTT
TRBJ1-5	NA	TRBV10-3	NA	CAISSQYSNQPQHF	TGTGCCATCAGCTCACAGTATAGCAATCAGCCCCAGCATTTT
TRBJ1-4	NA	TRBV5-8	NA	CASSLALNEKLFF	TGTGCCAGCAGCTTGGCCCTTAATGAAAAACTGTTTTTT
TRBJ1-1	NA	TRBV19	NA	CASGNPGSDTEAFF	TGTGCCAGTGGGAATCCGGGATCTGACACTGAAGCTTTCTTT
TRBJ2-1	NA	TRBV12-1	NA	CASSSPGLAGWKYNEQFF	TGTGCCAGCAGCTCCCCGGGACTAGCGGGGTGGAAATACAATGAGCAGTTCTTC
TRBJ2-3	NA	TRBV9	NA	CASSVEFGGVGTDTQYF	TGTGCCAGCAGCGTAGAATTCGGGGGTGTCGGCACAGATACGCAGTATTTT
TRBJ2-7	NA	TRBV5-1	NA	CASSLEGIGSEQYF	TGCGCCAGCAGCTTGGAGGGGATTGGGTCCGAGCAGTACTTC
TRBJ2-1	NA	TRBV29-1	TRBD1	CSGNWLDRVGYNEQFF	TGCAGCGGAAACTGGCTGGACAGGGTTGGCTACAATGAGCAGTTCTTC
TRBJ1-1	NA	TRBV7-9	TRBD1	CASSLGTGNTEAFF	TGTGCCAGCAGCTTGGGGACAGGGAACACTGAAGCTTTCTTT
TRBJ2-7	NA	TRBV3-1/TRBV3-2	NA	CASSPTGFNEQYF	TGTGCCAGCAGCCCAACAGGGTTCAACGAGCAGTACTTC
TRBJ1-1	NA	TRBV18	NA	CASSPSSGNTEAFF	TGTGCCAGCTCACCCTCCTCAGGGAACACTGAAGCTTTCTTT
TRBJ2-5	NA	TRBV19	NA	CASSIREETQYF	TGTGCCAGTAGTATCCGGGAAGAGACCCAGTACTTC
TRBJ2-7	NA	TRBV6-6	NA	CASSYSRAYYEQYF	TGTGCCAGCAGTTACTCGAGGGCATACTACGAGCAGTACTTC
TRBJ2-1	NA	TRBV6-2/TRBV6-3	TRBD2	CASSSWSSGSTEQFF	TGTGCCAGCAGTTCTTGGAGTAGCGGGAGCACTGAGCAGTTCTTC
TRBJ2-4	NA	TRBV5-4	TRBD1	CASSKTGGADIQYF	TGTGCCAGCAGCAAGACAGGGGGCGCGGACATTCAGTACTTC
TRBJ2-5	NA	TRBV4-1	TRBD2	CASSQGSSGAQETQYF	TGCGCCAGCAGCCAAGGGAGTAGCGGGGCCCAAGAGACCCAGTACTTC
TRBJ1-2	NA	TRBV5-6	TRBD1	CASTLDRSLNYGYTF	TGTGCCAGCACCCTGGACAGGTCCTTAAACTATGGCTACACCTTC
TRBJ2-7	NA	TRBV28	NA	CASSLSGVRHEQYF	TGTGCCAGCAGTTTATCGGGGGTGCGCCACGAGCAGTACTTC
TRBJ1-6	NA	TRBV5-6	NA	CASSSARGSPLHF	TGTGCCAGCAGTTCCGCCCGGGGGTCACCCCTCCACTTT
TRBJ2-1	NA	TRBV28	TRBD1	CASSLETGGMNEQFF	TGTGCCAGCAGTTTGGAGACAGGGGGCATGAATGAGCAGTTCTTC
TRBJ2-5	NA	TRBV18	NA	CASSPPQGQGLETQYF	TGTGCCAGCTCACCACCCCAAGGCCAGGGGTTGGAGACCCAGTACTTC
TRBJ1-5	NA	TRBV28	NA	CASSLGHQPQHF	TGTGCCAGCAGTCTTGGGCATCAGCCCCAGCATTTT
TRBJ2-7	NA	TRBV4-2	TRBD2	CASSQDGLAGGDEQYF	TGTGCCAGCAGCCAAGATGGGCTAGCGGGAGGTGATGAGCAGTACTTC
TRBJ2-7	NA	TRBV18	TRBD1	CASSLGTGTDYEQYF	TGTGCCAGCTCACTGGGGACAGGGACCGACTACGAGCAGTACTTC
TRBJ2-6	NA	TRBV27	NA	CASSLGRPGANVLTF	TGTGCCAGCAGTTTAGGGCGACCTGGGGCCAACGTCCTGACTTTC
TRBJ2-3	NA	TRBV10-3	NA	CAISAGASTDTQYF	TGTGCCATCAGTGCAGGGGCCAGCACAGATACGCAGTATTTT
TRBJ1-1	once	TRBV11-3	TRBD1	CASSSGTGGNTEAFF	TGTGCCAGCAGCTCTGGGACAGGGGGGAACACTGAAGCTTTCTTT
TRBJ1-5	NA	TRBV7-9	NA	CASTPGEGPVNQPQHF	TGTGCCAGCACCCCAGGGGAGGGGCCGGTCAATCAGCCCCAGCATTTT
TRBJ2-5	NA	TRBV5-1	TRBD2	CASSLELAGAPGETQYF	TGCGCCAGCAGCTTGGAACTAGCGGGGGCCCCGGGGGAGACCCAGTACTTC
TRBJ1-2	NA	TRBV5-6	TRBD1	CASSLRTGARGYTF	TGTGCCAGCAGCTTAAGAACAGGGGCTCGCGGCTACACCTTC
TRBJ1-2	NA	TRBV9	TRBD1	CASSVGDDRELYGYTF	TGTGCCAGCAGCGTAGGGGATGACAGGGAACTATACGGCTACACCTTC
TRBJ1-2	NA	TRBV29-1	NA	CSVEQNYGYTF	TGCAGCGTTGAACAGAACTATGGCTACACCTTC
TRBJ2-3	NA	TRBV19	NA	CASSMTPTDADTQYF	TGTGCCAGTAGTATGACACCCACGGATGCAGATACGCAGTATTTT
TRBJ1-5	NA	TRBV4-2	TRBD1	CASSQGQGEIGNQPQHF	TGTGCCAGCAGCCAAGGGCAGGGGGAAATTGGCAATCAGCCCCAGCATTTT
TRBJ1-2	NA	TRBV27	TRBD1	CASSPTAGQGRFGYTF	TGTGCCAGCAGTCCGACCGCAGGACAGGGACGATTCGGCTACACCTTC
TRBJ1-1	NA	TRBV18	NA	CASSPRSAGTEAFF	TGTGCCAGCTCACCACGGTCAGCGGGTACTGAAGCTTTCTTT
TRBJ1-3	NA	TRBV5-4	TRBD1	CASSPGTGAASGNTIYF	TGTGCCAGCAGCCCGGGGACAGGGGCCGCGTCCGGAAACACCATATATTTT
TRBJ1-5	NA	TRBV7-9	NA	CASSSGVYGNQPQHF	TGTGCCAGCAGCTCAGGGGTATATGGCAATCAGCCCCAGCATTTT
TRBJ1-5	NA	TRBV27	NA	CASSPRQTNQPQHF	TGTGCCAGCAGTCCGAGACAGACCAATCAGCCCCAGCATTTT
TRBJ2-1	NA	TRBV10-3	TRBD2	CAISEFEGGLVFNEQFF	TGTGCCATCAGTGAATTTGAGGGAGGGCTGGTATTCAATGAGCAGTTCTTC
TRBJ2-1	few	TRBV7-2	TRBD2	CASSLTSGTHNEQFF	TGTGCCAGCAGCTTAACTAGCGGGACACACAATGAGCAGTTCTTC
TRBJ1-1	NA	TRBV5-1	TRBD1	CASSLGQGIENTEAFF	TGCGCCAGCAGCCTGGGACAGGGGATCGAGAACACTGAAGCTTTCTTT
TRBJ1-1	once	TRBV30	NA	CASQTAGNTEAFF	TGTGCCTCTCAAACGGCAGGAAACACTGAAGCTTTCTTT
TRBJ2-3	NA	TRBV11-2	NA	CASSERPLGGTDTQYF	TGTGCCAGCAGCGAACGACCCCTTGGAGGCACAGATACGCAGTATTTT
TRBJ2-7	NA	TRBV4-1	NA	CASSQAEFYEQYF	TGCGCCAGCAGCCAAGCGGAGTTCTACGAGCAGTACTTC
TRBJ2-1	NA	TRBV2	TRBD2	CASSPAGLAGINEQFF	TGTGCCAGCAGCCCAGCTGGACTAGCGGGGATCAATGAGCAGTTCTTC
TRBJ1-2	NA	TRBV3-1/TRBV3-2	NA	CASSLRRGSPYGYTF	TGTGCCAGCAGCCTCCGACGGGGTTCCCCCTATGGCTACACCTTC